Listed below are T cell receptor beta chains from one sample, sequenced in a study of cytotoxic CD8 clonotypes in ibrutinib-treated CLL. TCRdb's table, derived via immunoSEQ multiplex PCR, lists solely in-frame clones and lacks some. The sample holds about 160,000 clones, approximately 84% seen once. This specimen consisted of PBMCs, obtained after 24 months of ibrutinib treatment. The receptors were sampled from a human donor with chronic lymphocytic leukemia. Each CDR3 is given with its conserved first and last residue. Each record gives: V gene, D gene, J gene, clone size, CDR3 protein, CDR3 DNA. A D gene is named only where the DNA matches it firmly. The size of a clone is reported for some rows only, either as once, few or many, or as a class for expanded clones.

>TRBV19|.|TRBJ1-4|.
CASNGEKLFF
TGTGCCAGTAATGGTGAAAAACTGTTTTTT
>TRBV11-1|.|TRBJ1-4|.
CASSSFGTAHWSDEKLFF
TGTGCCAGCAGCTCGTTCGGGACGGCGCATTGGTCCGATGAAAAACTGTTTTTT
>TRBV19|TRBD1|TRBJ1-2|.
CASIQGGGYTF
TGTGCCAGTATCCAGGGGGGCGGCTACACCTTC
>TRBV7-9|.|TRBJ1-4|.
CASSLAIRGREKLFF
TGTGCCAGCAGCTTAGCAATAAGGGGTCGGGAAAAACTGTTTTTT
>TRBV28|TRBD2|TRBJ2-7|.
CASKAGGPGSYEQYF
TGTGCCAGCAAGGCGGGAGGGCCGGGGTCCTACGAGCAGTACTTC
>TRBV2|.|TRBJ2-3|.
CASSARSSPTDTQYF
TGTGCCAGCAGTGCGCGGTCCAGCCCCACAGATACGCAGTATTTT
>TRBV28|TRBD1|TRBJ2-7|.
CACGAGGSYEQYF
TGTGCCTGTGGGGCAGGGGGATCTTACGAGCAGTACTTC
>TRBV11-2|TRBD1|TRBJ1-6|.
CASRPGQGGNSPLHF
TGTGCCAGCAGACCAGGACAGGGAGGAAATTCACCCCTCCACTTT
>TRBV7-9|.|TRBJ2-3|.
CASSPGMGDLWDTQYF
TGTGCCAGCAGCCCTGGGATGGGGGATTTGTGGGATACGCAGTATTTT
>TRBV18|.|TRBJ1-3|.
CASLPSSGNTIYF
TGTGCCAGCCTACCCAGCTCTGGAAACACCATATATTTT
>TRBV6-5|TRBD1|TRBJ2-3|.
CASRDRGFDTQYF
TGTGCCAGCCGGGACAGGGGGTTTGATACGCAGTATTTT
>TRBV18|.|TRBJ2-1|.
CASSPQRDYNEQFF
TGTGCCAGCTCACCACAGAGAGACTACAATGAGCAGTTCTTC
>TRBV7-9|.|TRBJ1-2|.
CASSLVTEVYGYTF
TGTGCCAGCAGCTTAGTTACGGAAGTCTATGGCTACACCTTC
>TRBV6-5|.|TRBJ2-6|.
CASSYSPGSGANVLTF
TGTGCCAGCAGTTATTCCCCAGGGTCTGGGGCCAACGTCCTGACTTTC
>TRBV2|.|TRBJ1-2|once
CASSEGFNGGYTF
TGTGCCAGCAGTGAGGGGTTTAACGGTGGCTACACCTTC
>TRBV4-1|TRBD2|TRBJ2-4|.
CASSQGRVSGEKNIQYF
TGCGCCAGCAGCCAAGGAAGGGTTAGCGGGGAAAAAAACATTCAGTACTTC
>TRBV6-1|TRBD2|TRBJ2-1|.
CASRLAGESNEQFF
TGTGCCAGCAGACTAGCGGGAGAGTCGAATGAGCAGTTCTTC
>TRBV21-1|.|TRBJ2-4|.
CASSKVHETNLAKNIQYF
TGTGCCAGCAGCAAAGTACACGAAACTAATCTAGCCAAAAACATTCAGTACTTC
>TRBV6-5|.|TRBJ2-7|.
CASSSRKAHEQYF
TGTGCCAGCAGCTCTCGAAAGGCGCACGAGCAGTACTTC
>TRBV27|.|TRBJ2-5|.
CASSSLDRETQYF
TGTGCCAGCAGTTCTCTGGACCGAGAGACCCAGTACTTC
>TRBV5-4|.|TRBJ2-2|.
CASSTSGELFF
TGTGCCAGCAGCACTAGCGGGGAGCTGTTTTTT
>TRBV27|.|TRBJ1-4|.
CASRSDLNEKLFF
TGTGCCAGCAGATCGGACCTGAATGAAAAACTGTTTTTT
>TRBV9|TRBD1|TRBJ2-2|.
CASSVEVGRGLTDTGELFF
TGTGCCAGCAGCGTGGAGGTTGGCAGGGGGCTCACTGACACCGGGGAGCTGTTTTTT
>TRBV7-8|.|TRBJ1-2|.
CASSYPSGTNYGYTF
TGTGCCAGCAGCTATCCATCCGGGACAAACTATGGCTACACCTTC
>TRBV6-1|.|TRBJ1-1|.
CASTIPSRAFF
TGTGCCAGCACTATACCCTCGAGAGCTTTCTTT
>TRBV4-3|TRBD1|TRBJ2-7|once
CASSQFRLGQGDEQYF
TGCGCCAGCAGCCAATTCCGTCTTGGACAGGGTGACGAGCAGTACTTC
>TRBV2|.|TRBJ2-7|.
CASTGDVEDEQYF
TGTGCCAGCACTGGGGACGTGGAAGACGAGCAGTACTTC
>TRBV2|.|TRBJ2-5|.
CASSQWELETQYF
TGTGCCAGCAGTCAATGGGAGTTAGAGACCCAGTACTTC
>TRBV18|.|TRBJ2-2|.
CASSPRALNTGELFF
TGTGCCAGCTCACCCAGAGCCCTGAACACCGGGGAGCTGTTTTTT
>TRBV6-6|.|TRBJ1-5|.
CASTWGETSNQPQHF
TGTGCCAGCACGTGGGGGGAGACTAGCAATCAGCCCCAGCATTTT
>TRBV6-5|.|TRBJ1-2|.
CASSYGQTHYGYTF
TGTGCCAGCAGTTACGGACAGACGCACTATGGCTACACCTTC
>TRBV6-1|.|TRBJ1-2|.
CASSEDRAAYGYTF
TGTGCCAGCAGTGAAGACAGGGCCGCCTATGGCTACACCTTC
>TRBV7-2|TRBD1|TRBJ2-2|.
CASSLGTENTGELFF
TGTGCCAGCAGCTTGGGGACAGAGAACACCGGGGAGCTGTTTTTT
>TRBV19|TRBD2|TRBJ2-3|.
CASSLGLAGAGTDTQYF
TGTGCCAGTAGTCTGGGACTAGCGGGAGCGGGCACAGATACGCAGTATTTT
>TRBV9|.|TRBJ2-1|.
CASSVGGSEGQQFF
TGTGCCAGCAGCGTAGGGGGTAGCGAGGGTCAGCAGTTCTTC
>TRBV2|TRBD1|TRBJ1-3|.
CASRDRVSGNTIYF
TGTGCCAGCAGGGACAGGGTATCTGGAAACACCATATATTTT
>TRBV7-9|.|TRBJ1-2|.
CASSLGWEGHKDYGYTF
TGTGCCAGCAGCTTAGGGTGGGAAGGGCATAAGGACTATGGCTACACCTTC
>TRBV19|.|TRBJ1-1|few
CASRWNTEAFF
TGTGCCAGTAGGTGGAACACTGAAGCTTTCTTT
>TRBV5-6|TRBD2|TRBJ2-1|.
CASSLAGLADNEQFF
TGTGCCAGCAGCTTGGCCGGACTAGCGGATAATGAGCAGTTCTTC
>TRBV15|TRBD1|TRBJ1-1|.
CATSRERGQGPEAFF
TGTGCCACCAGCAGAGAGAGAGGACAGGGCCCTGAAGCTTTCTTT
>TRBV7-9|.|TRBJ2-7|.
CASSGIIEYEQYF
TGTGCCAGCAGCGGGATCATTGAATACGAGCAGTACTTC
>TRBV28|.|TRBJ1-5|few
CASSLSHQPQHF
TGTGCCAGCAGTTTATCCCATCAGCCCCAGCATTTT
>TRBV5-1|.|TRBJ1-2|.
CASSPEAGARGYTF
TGCGCCAGCAGCCCCGAGGCAGGGGCGAGAGGCTACACCTTC
>TRBV4-1|TRBD2|TRBJ2-3|once
CASSQRGGLAGLYTDTQYF
TGCGCCAGCAGCCAAAGGGGAGGACTAGCGGGACTCTACACAGATACGCAGTATTTT
>TRBV7-2|TRBD1|TRBJ1-2|.
CASSLEQGARNYGYTF
TGTGCCAGCAGCCTCGAACAGGGGGCAAGGAACTATGGCTACACCTTC
>TRBV2|.|TRBJ1-1|.
CASSDLGGRRAFF
TGTGCCAGCAGCGACCTAGGGGGGCGAAGAGCTTTCTTT
>TRBV28|.|TRBJ1-2|.
CASSLPGGGGYTF
TGTGCCAGCAGTTTACCCGGCGGCGGGGGCTACACCTTC
>TRBV27|.|TRBJ2-3|.
CASSFGPSTDTQYF
TGTGCCAGCAGTTTTGGGCCGAGCACAGATACGCAGTATTTT
>TRBV9|.|TRBJ2-7|.
CASSVADGTEPYEQYF
TGTGCCAGCAGCGTAGCGGATGGGACGGAACCCTACGAGCAGTACTTC
>TRBV25-1|.|TRBJ1-3|few
CASSDPGLSSSGNTIYF
TGTGCCAGCAGTGACCCGGGACTCTCGAGCTCTGGAAACACCATATATTTT
>TRBV15|.|TRBJ2-7|.
CATSAGISYEQYF
TGTGCCACCTCTGCAGGGATATCCTACGAGCAGTACTTC
>TRBV7-8|TRBD1|TRBJ1-2|.
CASSADRVSYGYTF
TGTGCCAGCAGCGCGGACAGGGTCTCCTATGGCTACACCTTC
>TRBV4-1|.|TRBJ2-6|.
CASSQEAGAPGANVLTF
TGCGCCAGCAGCCAAGAGGCAGGGGCACCTGGGGCCAACGTCCTGACTTTC
>TRBV6-5|TRBD1|TRBJ1-4|.
CASSYRGTRGEKLFF
TGTGCCAGCAGCTACAGGGGCACCAGAGGTGAAAAACTGTTTTTT
>TRBV6-1|.|TRBJ1-2|few
CASSEWVGGYTF
TGTGCCAGCAGTGAATGGGTTGGTGGCTACACCTTC
>TRBV19|.|TRBJ2-7|.
CASSIGVNSYEQYF
TGTGCCAGTAGTATCGGAGTAAATTCCTACGAGCAGTACTTC
>TRBV7-9|.|TRBJ1-2|.
CASSFGTAPNYGYTF
TGTGCCAGCAGCTTTGGAACAGCACCTAACTATGGCTACACCTTC
>TRBV6-5|.|TRBJ1-5|.
CASRQSRDQPQHF
TGTGCCAGCAGACAAAGCAGGGATCAGCCCCAGCATTTT
>TRBV6-4|.|TRBJ1-1|.
CASSDSRGGNTEAFF
TGTGCCAGCAGTGACTCCCGTGGGGGGAACACTGAAGCTTTCTTT
>TRBV5-1|TRBD2|TRBJ2-7|.
CASSLGGLAGGNEQYF
TGCGCCAGCAGCTTGGGTGGACTAGCGGGAGGGAACGAGCAGTACTTC